What follows are 8 T cell receptor beta chains derived from one specimen sequenced in a study of T-cell memory formation after mild COVID-19. Each CDR3 protein is one row after TCRdb ran MiXCR on the 5' RACE reads. The sample shows 500,000 to 550,000 distinct CDR3 sequences, roughly 21% of them seen only once. Material for sequencing was PBMCs or a T cell subset sorted from them (not recorded which). The receptor set was obtained from an adult woman who had mild COVID-19 (a few samples of this study predate the infection). Cell type and time point are not known.

This clonotype was detected only a few times. The chain is built from TRBV7-9 and TRBJ1-2; 7 bases match TRBD1. V was clipped by 5 bases and J by 1 base; unmatched bases: 7. Germline CDR1 is SEHNR and CDR2 is FQNEAQ (reference sequence). The CDR3 sequence is 15 residues long. The DNA of the CDR3 is TGTGCCAGCAGCCCTAATACAGGGGTTAACTATGGCTACACCTTC. Its translation is CASSPNTGVNYGYTF.

This clonotype was counted a few times. The chain uses TRBV7-8 and TRBJ2-1; D unclear. Germline V gene data show CDR1 as SGHVS and CDR2 as FQNEAQ. Trimming left V 5 bases short and J 8 bases short, with 10 bases between. This CDR3 contains 12 residues. CDR3 DNA: TGTGCCAGCAGCAACCTTCTAGATGAGCAGTTCTTC. This gives the protein CASSNLLDEQFF.

The rearrangement joins TRBV18 to TRBJ2-1; the D gene is possibly TRBD1 (6 bases). The V gene's germline CDR1 is KGHSH and CDR2 LQKENI. The CDR3 extends over 17 amino acids. The V and J ends lost 0 bases and 1 base respectively, with 13 bases between them. The CDR3 sequence is CASSPPNRVWSYNEQFF. The DNA of the CDR3 is TGTGCCAGCTCACCACCCAACAGGGTTTGGTCCTACAATGAGCAGTTCTTC.

There are a few counts of this clonotype. The chain has TRBV12-3 or TRBV12-4 and TRBJ1-3, with D perhaps TRBD1 (6 bases). Trimming removed 6 bases from V and 0 bases from J, with 12 bases in between. CDR3 length: 15 amino acids. The CDR3 coding sequence is TGTGCCAGCAGCCGTGACAGGACCTCTGGAAACACCATATATTTT. As protein: CASSRDRTSGNTIYF.

This clonotype came up a few times. V usage is TRBV7-9 and J usage is TRBJ2-1; 11 bases are shared with TRBD2. Looked up from germline, CDR1 is SEHNR and CDR2 is FQNEAQ (reference sequence). Losses at the gene ends were 3 bases for V and 6 bases for J; bases not matched to a gene: 7. The CDR3 has 16 residues. The chain's CDR3 is CASSFTSGRGSNEQFF. In DNA, the CDR3 is TGTGCCAGCAGCTTTACTAGCGGGAGAGGCTCCAATGAGCAGTTCTTC.

The CDR3 nucleotides read TGTGCCAGCAGTTTCAGGGGGCCGGTTGAAAAACTGTTTTTT. As protein: CASSFRGPVEKLFF. The chain couples TRBV12-3 or TRBV12-4 to TRBJ1-4, with 8 nucleotides matching TRBD1. The CDR3 contains 14 residues. J lost 7 bases, V lost 3 bases, and 4 bases had no gene match.

The chain employs TRBV12-3 or TRBV12-4 and TRBJ1-1, with D hard to call. V lost 4 bases and J 2 bases, leaving 14 bases between the germline ends. This CDR3 comprises 15 residues. The CDR3 nucleotides read TGTGCCAGCAGTTGGGCGGCGGGTCTTAACACTGAAGCTTTCTTT. This gives the protein CASSWAAGLNTEAFF.

This sequence joins TRBV5-5 and TRBJ2-6, with D unresolved. From germline, CDR1 is SGHKS and CDR2 YYEKEE (reference sequence). The CDR3 has 15 residues. V lost 1 base and J 4 bases, leaving 9 bases between the germline ends. CDR3 DNA: TGTGCCAGCAGCTTGTCGCCGGGCGGGGCCAACGTCCTGACTTTC. This encodes CASSLSPGGANVLTF.